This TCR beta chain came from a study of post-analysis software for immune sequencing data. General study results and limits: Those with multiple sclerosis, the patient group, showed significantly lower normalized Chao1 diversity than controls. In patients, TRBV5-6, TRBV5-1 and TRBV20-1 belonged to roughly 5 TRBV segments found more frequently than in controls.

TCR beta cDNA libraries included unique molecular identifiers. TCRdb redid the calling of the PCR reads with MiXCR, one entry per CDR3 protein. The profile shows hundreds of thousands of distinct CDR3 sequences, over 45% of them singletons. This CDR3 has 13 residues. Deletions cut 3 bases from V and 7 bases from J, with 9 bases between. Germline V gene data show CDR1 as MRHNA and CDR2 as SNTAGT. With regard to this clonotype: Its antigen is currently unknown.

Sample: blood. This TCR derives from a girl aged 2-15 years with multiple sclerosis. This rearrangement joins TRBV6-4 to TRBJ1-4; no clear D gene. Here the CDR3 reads CASSEVLFEKLFF. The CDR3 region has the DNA TGTGCCAGCAGTGAGGTCCTGTTTGAAAAACTGTTTTTT.